This T cell receptor beta chain was captured by sequencing in a study of cytomegalovirus exposure and HLA in healthy donors. General study findings and limits: Generally TCR sequences proved uncommon, though certain public TCRs appeared in numerous donors. A few chains linked to CMV were shown in vitro to be specific for CMV antigens. HLA alleles were associated with around 17,000 TCR beta sequences in a later analysis at 0.05 false discovery rate. A link between a missense DCLRE1C variant and TCR beta V- and J-gene trimming emerged from a later analysis.

A remark on this clone: Antigen: not known.

Trimming pared 1 base from V and 2 bases from J, leaving 15 bases between. This CDR3 has 16 amino acids. Vbeta (60) and Jbeta (13) primers were used in the PCR. Sequencing was performed with immunoSEQ multiplex PCR; in TCRdb, only in-frame clones are kept and a portion is missing. This sample has 100,000 to 120,000 clones, with about 68% found just once. The origin of this receptor is a woman in her 40s in good health and CMV-seropositive. The V call is TRBV23-1, the J call TRBJ2-7; weak D call: TRBD2 (6 bases). TRBV23-1 is recorded as an ORF, its role being uncertain. Sequenced: PBMCs. The CDR3 protein is CASSQLEREFAYEQYF. CDR3 nucleotide sequence: TGCGCCAGCAGTCAATTGGAACGGGAGTTCGCCTACGAGCAGTACTTC.